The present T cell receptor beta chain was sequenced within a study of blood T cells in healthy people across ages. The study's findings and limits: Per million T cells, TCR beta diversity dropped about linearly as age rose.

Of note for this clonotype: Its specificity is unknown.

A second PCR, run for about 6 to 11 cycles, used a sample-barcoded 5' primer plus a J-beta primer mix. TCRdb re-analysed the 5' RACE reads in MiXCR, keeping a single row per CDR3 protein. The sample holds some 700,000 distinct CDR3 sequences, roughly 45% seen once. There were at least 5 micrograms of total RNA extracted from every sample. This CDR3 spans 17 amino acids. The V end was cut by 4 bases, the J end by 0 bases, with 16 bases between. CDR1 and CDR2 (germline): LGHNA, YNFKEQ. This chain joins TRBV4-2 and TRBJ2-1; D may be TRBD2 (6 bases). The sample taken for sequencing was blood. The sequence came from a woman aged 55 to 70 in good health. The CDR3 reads CASSPRTGLSSYNEQFF. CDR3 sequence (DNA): TGTGCCAGCAGCCCCAGAACGGGACTCAGCTCCTACAATGAGCAGTTCTTC.